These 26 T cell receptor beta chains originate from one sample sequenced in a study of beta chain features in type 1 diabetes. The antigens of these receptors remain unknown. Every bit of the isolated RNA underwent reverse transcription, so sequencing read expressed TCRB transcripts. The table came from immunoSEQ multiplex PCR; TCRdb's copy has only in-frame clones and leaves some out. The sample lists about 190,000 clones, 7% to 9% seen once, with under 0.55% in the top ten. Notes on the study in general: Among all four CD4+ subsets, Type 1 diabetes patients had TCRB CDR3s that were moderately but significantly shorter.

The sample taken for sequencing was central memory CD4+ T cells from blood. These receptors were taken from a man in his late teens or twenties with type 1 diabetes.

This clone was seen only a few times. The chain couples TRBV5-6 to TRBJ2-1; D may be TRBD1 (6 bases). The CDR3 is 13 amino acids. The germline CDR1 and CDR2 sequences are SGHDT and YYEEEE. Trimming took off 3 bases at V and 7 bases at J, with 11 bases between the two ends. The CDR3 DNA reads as TGTGCCAGCAGCTATGACAGGCCTAATGAGCAGTTCTTC. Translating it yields CASSYDRPNEQFF.

The CDR3 region has the DNA TGTGCCAGCAGCTTATTATCTAGCAATCAGCCCCAGCATTTT. Residues: CASSLLSSNQPQHF. The V gene is TRBV7-8, the J gene TRBJ1-5; no clear D. V was clipped by 2 bases and J by 0 bases, with 5 bases between them. Germline V gene lookup returns CDR1 SGHVS and CDR2 FQNEAQ. CDR3 size: 14 residues.

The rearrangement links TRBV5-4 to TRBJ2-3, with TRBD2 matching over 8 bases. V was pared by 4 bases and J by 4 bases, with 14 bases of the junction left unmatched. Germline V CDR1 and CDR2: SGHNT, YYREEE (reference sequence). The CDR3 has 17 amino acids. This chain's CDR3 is CASSRKDGGAGADTQYF. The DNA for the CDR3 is TGTGCCAGCAGCCGGAAGGACGGGGGGGCCGGAGCAGATACGCAGTATTTT.

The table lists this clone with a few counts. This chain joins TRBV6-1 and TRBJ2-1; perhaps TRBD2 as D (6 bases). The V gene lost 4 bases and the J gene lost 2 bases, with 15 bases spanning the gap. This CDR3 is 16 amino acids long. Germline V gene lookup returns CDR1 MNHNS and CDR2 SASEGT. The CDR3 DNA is TGTGCCAGCAGTGCTCAGGGAGGATTTCCCTACAATGAGCAGTTCTTC. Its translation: CASSAQGGFPYNEQFF.

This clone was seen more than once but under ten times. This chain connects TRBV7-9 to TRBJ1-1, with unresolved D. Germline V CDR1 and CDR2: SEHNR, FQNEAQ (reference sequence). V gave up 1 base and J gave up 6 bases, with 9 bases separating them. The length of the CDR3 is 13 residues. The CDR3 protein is CASSLVDGAEAFF. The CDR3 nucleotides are TGTGCCAGCAGCTTAGTCGACGGGGCTGAAGCTTTCTTT. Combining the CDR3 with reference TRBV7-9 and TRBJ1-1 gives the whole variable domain DTGVSQNPRHKITKRGQNVTFRCDPISEHNRLYWYRQTLGQGPEFLTYFQNEAQLEKSRLLSDRFSAERPKGSFSTLEIQRTEQGDSAMYLCASSLVDGAEAFFGQGTRLTVV.

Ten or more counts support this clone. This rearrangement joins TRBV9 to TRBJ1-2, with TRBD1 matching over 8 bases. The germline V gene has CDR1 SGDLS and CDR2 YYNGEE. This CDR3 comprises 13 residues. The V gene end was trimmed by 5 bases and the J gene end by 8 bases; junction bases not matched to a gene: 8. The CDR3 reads CASSTQGAGGYTF. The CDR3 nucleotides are TGTGCCAGCAGTACCCAGGGGGCAGGAGGCTACACCTTC. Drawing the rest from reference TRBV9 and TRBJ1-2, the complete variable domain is DSGVTQTPKHLITATGQRVTLRCSPRSGDLSVYWYQQSLDQGLQFLIQYYNGEERAKGNILERFSAQQFPDLHSELNLSSLELGDSALYFCASSTQGAGGYTFGSGTRLTVV.

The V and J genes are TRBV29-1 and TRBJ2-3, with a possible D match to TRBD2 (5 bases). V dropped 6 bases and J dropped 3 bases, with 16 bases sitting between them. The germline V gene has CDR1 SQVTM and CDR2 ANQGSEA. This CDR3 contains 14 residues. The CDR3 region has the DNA TGCAGCGTCCGTGGGCGGGCCGAAACAGATACGCAGTATTTT. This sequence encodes CSVRGRAETDTQYF.

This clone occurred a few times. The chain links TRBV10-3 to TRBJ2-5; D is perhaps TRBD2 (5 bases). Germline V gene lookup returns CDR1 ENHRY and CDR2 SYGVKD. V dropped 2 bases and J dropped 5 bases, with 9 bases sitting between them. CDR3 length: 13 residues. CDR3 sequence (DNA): TGTGCCATCAGTGAGGAGGGCGGGGAGACCCAGTACTTC. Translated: CAISEEGGETQYF.

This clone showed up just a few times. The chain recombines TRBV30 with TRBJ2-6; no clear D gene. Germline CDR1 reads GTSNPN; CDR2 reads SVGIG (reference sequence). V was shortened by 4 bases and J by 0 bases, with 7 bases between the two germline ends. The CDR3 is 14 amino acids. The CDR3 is CAWTTASGANVLTF. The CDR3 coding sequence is TGTGCCTGGACCACAGCCTCTGGGGCCAACGTCCTGACTTTC.

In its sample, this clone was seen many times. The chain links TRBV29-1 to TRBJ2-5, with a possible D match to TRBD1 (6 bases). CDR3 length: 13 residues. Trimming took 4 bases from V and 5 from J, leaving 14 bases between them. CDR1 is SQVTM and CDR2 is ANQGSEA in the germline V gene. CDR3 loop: CSVAAGVQETQYF. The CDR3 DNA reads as TGCAGCGTTGCCGCAGGGGTTCAGGAGACCCAGTACTTC.

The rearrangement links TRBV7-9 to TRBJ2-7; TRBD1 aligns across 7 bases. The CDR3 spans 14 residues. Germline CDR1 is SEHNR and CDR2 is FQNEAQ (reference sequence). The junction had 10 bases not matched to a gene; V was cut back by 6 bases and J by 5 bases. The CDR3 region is CASSLTGSYDEQYF. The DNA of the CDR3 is TGTGCCAGCAGTCTGACAGGGTCTTATGACGAGCAGTACTTC. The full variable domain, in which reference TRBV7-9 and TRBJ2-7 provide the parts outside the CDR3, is DTGVSQNPRHKITKRGQNVTFRCDPISEHNRLYWYRQTLGQGPEFLTYFQNEAQLEKSRLLSDRFSAERPKGSFSTLEIQRTEQGDSAMYLCASSLTGSYDEQYFGPGTRLTVT.

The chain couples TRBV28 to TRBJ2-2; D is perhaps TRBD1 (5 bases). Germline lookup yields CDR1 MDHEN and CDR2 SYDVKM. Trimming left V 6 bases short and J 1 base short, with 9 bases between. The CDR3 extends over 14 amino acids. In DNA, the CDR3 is TGTGCCAGCAGCCCAGGACAGAACACCGGGGAGCTGTTTTTT. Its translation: CASSPGQNTGELFF.

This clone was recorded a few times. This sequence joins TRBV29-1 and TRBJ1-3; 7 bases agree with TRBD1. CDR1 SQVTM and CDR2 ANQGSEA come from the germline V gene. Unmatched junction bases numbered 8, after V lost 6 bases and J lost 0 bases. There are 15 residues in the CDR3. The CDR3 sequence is CSVLDRELSGNTIYF. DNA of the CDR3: TGCAGCGTACTTGACAGGGAACTCTCTGGAAACACCATATATTTT.

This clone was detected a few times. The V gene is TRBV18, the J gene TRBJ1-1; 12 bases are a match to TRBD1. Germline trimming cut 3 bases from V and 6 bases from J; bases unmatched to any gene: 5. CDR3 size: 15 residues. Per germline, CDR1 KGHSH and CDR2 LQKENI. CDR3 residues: CASSPGTGGLAEAFF. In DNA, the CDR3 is TGTGCCAGCTCACCGGGGACAGGGGGCTTGGCTGAAGCTTTCTTT.

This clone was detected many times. For the CDR3, the DNA is TGTGCCAGCAGCCAAGATCTCCCCGGGGCGGGGCAGCCCCAGCATTTT. Protein: CASSQDLPGAGQPQHF. This chain joins TRBV4-2 and TRBJ1-5, with D tentatively TRBD1 (5 bases). V lost 0 bases, J lost 7 bases, and 16 bases lay in between. The CDR3 consists of 16 residues. Germline V lookup: CDR1 LGHNA, CDR2 YNFKEQ.

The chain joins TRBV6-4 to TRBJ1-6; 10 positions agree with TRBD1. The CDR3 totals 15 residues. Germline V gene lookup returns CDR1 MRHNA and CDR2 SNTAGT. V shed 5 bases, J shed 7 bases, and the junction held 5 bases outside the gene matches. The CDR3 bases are TGTGCCAGCAGTCCCCGGACAGGGGGGAATTCACCCCTCCACTTT. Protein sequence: CASSPRTGGNSPLHF.

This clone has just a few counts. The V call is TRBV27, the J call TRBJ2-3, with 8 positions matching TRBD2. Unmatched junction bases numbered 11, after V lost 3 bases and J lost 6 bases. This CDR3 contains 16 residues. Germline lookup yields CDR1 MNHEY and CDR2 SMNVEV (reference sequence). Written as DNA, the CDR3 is TGTGCCAGCAGTTTCCTTAGCGGGGACGGTGAGGATACGCAGTATTTT. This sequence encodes CASSFLSGDGEDTQYF.

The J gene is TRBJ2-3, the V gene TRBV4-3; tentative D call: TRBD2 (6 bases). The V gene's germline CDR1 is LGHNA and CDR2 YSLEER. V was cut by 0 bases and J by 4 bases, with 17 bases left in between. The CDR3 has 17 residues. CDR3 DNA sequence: TGCGCCAGCAGCCAAGATGGGCCCGGGGGAGGCGCAGATACGCAGTATTTT. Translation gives CASSQDGPGGGADTQYF.

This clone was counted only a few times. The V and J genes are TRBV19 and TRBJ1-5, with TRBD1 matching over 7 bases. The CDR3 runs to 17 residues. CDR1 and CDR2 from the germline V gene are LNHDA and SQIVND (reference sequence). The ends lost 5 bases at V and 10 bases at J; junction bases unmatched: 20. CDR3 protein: CASSSRGGSGGVYPQHF. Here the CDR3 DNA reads TGTGCCAGTAGTTCCAGGGGGGGCAGCGGGGGAGTTTACCCCCAGCATTTT.

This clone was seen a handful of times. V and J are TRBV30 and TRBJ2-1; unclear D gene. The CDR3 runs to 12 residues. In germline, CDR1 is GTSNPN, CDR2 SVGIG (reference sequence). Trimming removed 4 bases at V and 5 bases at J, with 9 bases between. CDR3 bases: TGTGCCTGGACTCGGTCCGACAATGAGCAGTTCTTC. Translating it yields CAWTRSDNEQFF.

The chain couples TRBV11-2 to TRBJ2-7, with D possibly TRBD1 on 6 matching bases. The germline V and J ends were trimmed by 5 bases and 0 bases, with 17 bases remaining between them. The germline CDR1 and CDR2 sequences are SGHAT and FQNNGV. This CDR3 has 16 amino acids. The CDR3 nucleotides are TGTGCCAGCAGCCCCCGGACAGTCCTAAGCTCCTACGAGCAGTACTTC. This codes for CASSPRTVLSSYEQYF.

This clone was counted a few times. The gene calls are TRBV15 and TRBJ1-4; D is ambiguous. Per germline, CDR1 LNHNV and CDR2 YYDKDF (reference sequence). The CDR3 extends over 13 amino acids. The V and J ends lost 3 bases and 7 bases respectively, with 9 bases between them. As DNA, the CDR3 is TGTGCCACCAGCAGGTCCTTTGTTGAAAAACTGTTTTTT. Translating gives CATSRSFVEKLFF.

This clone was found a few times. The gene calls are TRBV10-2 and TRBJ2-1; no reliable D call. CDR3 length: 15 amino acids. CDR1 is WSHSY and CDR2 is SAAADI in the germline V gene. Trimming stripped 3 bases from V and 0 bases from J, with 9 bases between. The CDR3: CASSDSLGSYNEQFF. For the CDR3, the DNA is TGCGCCAGCAGTGATTCCCTAGGCTCCTACAATGAGCAGTTCTTC.

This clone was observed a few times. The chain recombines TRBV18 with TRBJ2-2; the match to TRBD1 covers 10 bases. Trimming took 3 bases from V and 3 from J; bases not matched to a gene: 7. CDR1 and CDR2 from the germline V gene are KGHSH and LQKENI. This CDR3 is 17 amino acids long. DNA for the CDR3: TGTGCCAGCTCACCGAAATCCGGGACAGGGGACACCGGGGAGCTGTTTTTT. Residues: CASSPKSGTGDTGELFF.

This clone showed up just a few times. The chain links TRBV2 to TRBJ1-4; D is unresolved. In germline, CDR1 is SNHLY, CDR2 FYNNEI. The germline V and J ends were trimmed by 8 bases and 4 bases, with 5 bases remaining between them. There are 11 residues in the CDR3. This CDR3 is CASLYNEKLFF. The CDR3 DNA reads TGTGCCAGCCTCTATAATGAAAAACTGTTTTTT.

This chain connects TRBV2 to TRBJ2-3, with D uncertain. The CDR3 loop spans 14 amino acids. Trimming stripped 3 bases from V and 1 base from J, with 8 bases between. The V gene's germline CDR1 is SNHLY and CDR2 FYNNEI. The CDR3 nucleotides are TGTGCCAGCAGTGACCCTCCCCGCACAGATACGCAGTATTTT. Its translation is CASSDPPRTDTQYF.